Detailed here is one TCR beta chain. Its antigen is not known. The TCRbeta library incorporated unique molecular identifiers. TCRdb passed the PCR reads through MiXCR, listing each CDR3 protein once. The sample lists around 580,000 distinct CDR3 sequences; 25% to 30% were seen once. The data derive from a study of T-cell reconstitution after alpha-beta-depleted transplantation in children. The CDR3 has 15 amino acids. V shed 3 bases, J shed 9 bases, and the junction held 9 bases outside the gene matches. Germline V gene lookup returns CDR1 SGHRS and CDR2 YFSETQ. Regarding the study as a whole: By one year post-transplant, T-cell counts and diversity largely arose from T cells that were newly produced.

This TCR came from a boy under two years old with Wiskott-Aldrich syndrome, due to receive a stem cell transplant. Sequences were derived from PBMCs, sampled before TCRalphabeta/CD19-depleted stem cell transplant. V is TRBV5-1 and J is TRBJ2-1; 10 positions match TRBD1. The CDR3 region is CASSSWTGGIGEQFF. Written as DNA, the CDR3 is TGCGCCAGCAGCTCCTGGACAGGGGGGATAGGTGAGCAGTTCTTC.